This TCR beta chain appears in the sequencing data of a study of cytomegalovirus exposure and HLA in healthy donors (TCRdb year 2017). Study-wide context: According to an earlier analysis of 450 to 650 of the donors, some 180 million T cells yielded roughly 100 million unique TCR beta sequences and approximately 300 Gb of sequence data. An early release that covered around 590 HLA-typed donors contained approximately 300 gigabases of sequencing data and about 93 million unique TCR sequences. Among the roughly 400 genotyped donors, around 81% belonged to the genetic ancestry cluster associated with self-reported Caucasian donors. The study aimed to test whether signatures of past pathogen exposure could be identified by cataloging public T cell receptors. The study profiled the T cell repertoires of hundreds of subjects by immunosequencing and related them to cytomegalovirus serostatus. In addition to the first cohort of about 650 subjects, a separate validation cohort of approximately 120 different subjects was used. High-throughput TCR immunosequencing, statistical association of individual TCRs with disease status, and machine learning were combined to predict cytomegalovirus infection status. In a later analysis, previously published TCR beta repertoires from about 670 donors were re-analyzed and high-resolution HLA genotyping was added so that TCR occurrence patterns could be studied. In the later analysis, no new phenotypic data were used to find candidate immune exposures; instead, reliance was placed on TCR beta sequences and their occurrence across donors. To decide whether each TCR beta V gene segment behaved as functional or pseudogenic, an earlier analysis of some 540 of the donors relied on high-throughput TCR beta sequencing. Donor age, sex, ethnicity and CMV serostatus were compiled alongside the repertoire data. Genome-wide SNP genotypes for about 65% of the 666 donors were used in a later genetic analysis, which treated that subset as a discovery cohort. Every discovery cohort repertoire had been produced on one sequencing platform. Both class I and class II loci were covered by HLA typing, at four-digit resolution. Typing coverage differed by locus: A, B, C, DRB1 and DQB1 were typed in roughly 629-640 donors, DQA1 in roughly 510, DPA1 in approximately 600, and DPB1 in around 490. About five DR-DQ haplotypes were handled as single units for association and clustering, since linkage in the cohort was strong. On average, approximately 250,000 unique TCR beta nucleotide sequences were sequenced per donor among 300 to 500 genotyped donors of the cohort, with 15% to 20% of those sequences being non-productive. Overall study outcomes, separate from this receptor: The authors suggested that the approach could potentially be generalized to other disease states and immunological phenotypes. Broadly in line with IMGT annotations, most TCR beta V segments showed up in productive rearrangements about 87% or about 30% of the time in an earlier analysis of 450 to 750 of the donors. At a false discovery rate of 0.05, a later analysis linked some 17,000 TCR beta sequences to specific HLA alleles. Immune exposure information for the cohort was limited to CMV serostatus. According to a later genetic analysis, donors in an Asian-associated ancestry cluster had fewer N-insertions in productive TCRs than the approximately 630-donor mean. Only TCR beta chains were sequenced in this cohort, and the absence of alpha or paired-chain data limited detectable features. In vitro tests confirmed that three of the cytomegalovirus-associated TCR beta chains recognize cytomegalovirus antigens. The study gave a list of under 200 TCR beta chains associated with cytomegalovirus. A later analysis reported that several top co-occurrence clusters appeared linked to parvovirus B19, influenza, CMV and Epstein-Barr virus. A later analysis found that HLA-associated TCR beta chains were more clonally expanded and had lower generation probabilities than equally common non-associated chains. A further reported finding was that TCR beta sequences accurately predicted the HLA-A and HLA-B alleles for most subjects in the first cohort. Because counts were too low, about 15 rarely observed V segments, including chromosome 9 orphons, were left out of the earlier analysis of approximately 580 of the donors. A later genetic analysis associated a missense DCLRE1C variant with V-gene and J-gene trimming of TCR beta chains, and an independent cohort replicated the association. Because some donors lacked HLA typing at each locus, the association tests relied only on the typed subset. Strong co-occurrence of HLA alleles, especially DR and DQ, made assigning TCR associations to individual alleles difficult. A cluster of highly shared sequence variants was judged likely to represent a technical artifact of the sequencing pipeline. The classifier was reported to diagnose cytomegalovirus status with high specificity and sensitivity in both the original and validation cohorts. Presence/absence analyses assumed roughly uniform sequencing depth across donors, an assumption that may not hold. Correlated functional status among segregating V segments might be attributable to linkage disequilibrium, but an unknown experimental factor could not be ruled out. The 87-base-pair reads could not distinguish some IMGT-functional V segments, including TRBV6-2 and TRBV6-3, so those segments were excluded. Most TCR sequences were seen in very few donors, while some public TCRs were found in many individuals. According to a later analysis, TCR association rates differed among HLA loci, with DRB1 alleles showing the most associated TCRs and HLA-C alleles showing the fewest. A later analysis found that most CMV-associated TCR beta chains appeared HLA-restricted, with HLA associations seemingly driven largely by CMV exposure.

As encoded in the germline V gene (reference sequence), CDR1 is GTSNPN while CDR2 is SVGIG. Inclusive of the bounding cysteine and phenylalanine, the CDR3 is 14 residues long. Only the CDR3 DNA is retained, 42 bases long and in frame from the first base. Trimming removed 3 bases from V and 10 bases from J, leaving 16 bases between the germline ends. The cohort comprised around 700 healthy bone marrow donors. Cohort members were all nominally healthy when sampled, although unrecorded immune exposures were likely present. The donor tested CMV seronegative and was one of the 352 seronegative cohort members. A peripheral blood sample was collected from each donor, and TCR beta sequencing was performed on peripheral blood mononuclear cells. The Qiagen DNeasy Blood Extraction Kit was used to extract genomic DNA from the blood cell samples. For this clone: Its antigen target is currently unknown. The input lacks base qualities; no much larger clone sits a single base away.

The library came from the immunoSEQ multiplex PCR assay. A mixture of 60 forward primers for TCR Vbeta segments and 13 reverse primers for TCR Jbeta segments was used in the multiplex PCR. Amplification of the CDR3 region of rearranged TCR beta genes was performed with a multiplex PCR assay on genomic DNA. The Illumina HiSeq System was used to sequence the amplified TCR beta libraries as 87-base-pair reads. The authors' analysis ran thus. Across the roughly 600 repertoires, a later analysis counted roughly 77 million unique TCR beta chains, around 10 million of which were shared by at least two donors. Raw reads were error-corrected and collapsed into unique sequences by a nearest-neighbor algorithm in which closely related sequences were merged to remove PCR and sequencing errors. CDR3 sequences were aligned to IMGT reference sequences to assign V, D and J gene segments. For a sequence to be retained, a match of at least six nucleotides was required to both a V gene segment and a J gene segment. Rearrangements were classified as productive when the CDR3 lacked stop codons and remained in frame with V and J, and all other rearrangements were classified as non-productive. Following IMGT convention, CDR3 was defined as the stretch from the second conserved V-encoded cysteine to the conserved J-encoded phenylalanine. Sequences without an unambiguous match to a single V gene segment were excluded from the earlier analysis of 587 of the donors. In an earlier analysis of some 590 of the donors, V segments were called functional above 56.7% productive rearrangements and were called segregating when the between-donor standard deviation exceeded 5%. A statistical classification framework was developed to diagnose cytomegalovirus status using the catalog of TCR beta chain sequences. A later analysis assigned V and J genes by comparing TCR nucleotide sequences with IMGT/GENE-DB human TR gene sequences. In a later analysis, CDR3 sequences and most-parsimonious VDJ recombination scenarios were assigned using the TCRdist pipeline. In a later analysis, each TCR beta chain was defined by its CDR3 amino acid sequence together with its V-gene family, and reads lacking a unique V-gene family were excluded. To address suspected cross-contamination and a sequencing artifact, a later analysis removed 550 to 750 highly shared, low-generation-probability nucleotide sequences. In a later analysis, a clonal expansion index was calculated for each public chain from normalized within-repertoire ranks of inferred template counts. In a later analysis, generation probabilities were computed using a VDJ recombination model fitted to out-of-frame rearrangements, and the results were checked against IGoR. In a later analysis, hypergeometric tests were used to score TCR-TCR, TCR-HLA and TCR-CMV co-occurrence, with a repertoire-size bias correction applied to TCR pairs. In a later analysis, false discovery rates were estimated by permuting HLA or CMV assignments 20 times. A later analysis grouped co-occurring TCRs with DBSCAN, adding TCRdist sequence similarity when clustering within HLA-allele-positive subsets. Repertoires with fewer than 30,000 or more than 120,000 public chains, plus five repertoires with anomalous nucleotide sharing, were excluded from co-occurrence clustering. TCRdb holds this immuneACCESS table with in-frame rearrangements only. Some clones are missing; in checked studies, unresolved V genes explain under half, and the rest has no known cause. V and J calls and clone size are those listed in that table; D and trimming were worked out from the DNA. This sample holds around 94,000 clones; over 80% were observed only once. The ten most abundant clones make up just over 2.5% of the sample.

This chain joins TRBV30 to TRBJ1-6, with no confidently assigned D gene. This TCR derives from a man aged 35-49 years in good health and CMV-seronegative. The sequenced material came from PBMCs. The DNA reads TGTGCCTGGAGACTAGTGTCCTTGGGGTCACCCCTCCACTTT. Translated, it reads CAWRLVSLGSPLHF.